These 24 T cell receptor beta chains share one sample of origin, sequenced in a study of OX40 agonist ivuxolimab in advanced cancers. To prepare the library, the immunoSEQ multiplex PCR assay was applied. TCRdb took this table from immuneACCESS and kept in-frame rearrangements with V and J called. Such tables lack part of the clones; where checked against another copy, unresolved V genes explain under half of the gap, and the rest is unexplained. The sample data list about 38,000 clones, and about 90% of these were observed just once. Approximately 9.7% of the sample is in the top ten clones. This sample comprised CD4+ or CD8+ T cells sorted from blood, obtained in a trial of the OX40 agonist ivuxolimab. The source of these receptors is an adult with an advanced solid tumor such as melanoma, head and neck, liver or kidney cancer.

The chain is built from TRBV11-2 and TRBJ2-3; 11 nucleotides align to TRBD2. The J segment lost 3 bases and the V segment lost 4 bases, leaving 6 bases of the junction unmatched. CDR3 size: 16 residues. Looked up from germline, CDR1 is SGHAT and CDR2 is FQNNGV. The CDR3 is CASSSPGLAVTDTQYF. CDR3 DNA: TGTGCCAGCAGCTCCCCGGGACTAGCGGTGACAGATACGCAGTATTTT.

This chain connects TRBV13 to TRBJ2-3; 7 bases match TRBD1. This CDR3 comprises 16 residues. V gave up 2 bases and J gave up 3 bases; unmatched junction bases: 8. Germline loops: CDR1 PRHDT, CDR2 FYEKMQ (reference sequence). The CDR3 region is CASSLRPGQTTDTQYF. CDR3 coding DNA: TGTGCCAGCAGCTTAAGGCCGGGACAGACAACAGATACGCAGTATTTT.

The V gene is TRBV27, the J gene TRBJ1-6, with a weak D call TRBD1 (6 bases). There are 15 residues in the CDR3. CDR1 is MNHEY and CDR2 is SMNVEV in the germline V gene (reference sequence). V lost 9 bases to trimming and J lost 4 bases, with 16 bases between them. The CDR3 DNA sequence: TGTGCCAGAAATACAGGGTATGGTTATAATTCACCCCTCCACTTT. The encoded protein is CARNTGYGYNSPLHF.

J is TRBJ1-5 and V is TRBV18; D is unresolved. This CDR3 comprises 14 residues. Germline values: CDR1 KGHSH, CDR2 LQKENI. V lost 5 bases and J 3 bases, leaving 11 bases between the germline ends. The CDR3 reads CASSSDTSNQPQHF. DNA of the CDR3: TGTGCCAGCTCAAGTGACACCTCCAATCAGCCCCAGCATTTT.

V gene TRBV7-9 combines with J gene TRBJ2-2; no definite D call. The CDR3 sequence is 14 residues long. Germline V gene lookup returns CDR1 SEHNR and CDR2 FQNEAQ (reference sequence). V was trimmed by 5 bases and J by 7 bases, leaving 14 bases between them. The CDR3 loop reads CASSPLYLIGELFF. The CDR3 nucleotides are TGTGCCAGCAGCCCACTTTATTTGATCGGGGAGCTGTTTTTT.

This sequence joins TRBV7-8 and TRBJ2-7, with 10 nucleotides matching TRBD2. The CDR3 length is 14 residues. The trim removed 6 bases at V and 5 bases at J, leaving 7 bases unmatched. Germline lookup yields CDR1 SGHVS and CDR2 FQNEAQ. CDR3 sequence reads: CASRPLAGDHEQYV. CDR3 DNA: TGTGCCAGCAGACCCCTAGCGGGAGATCACGAGCAGTACGTC.

J is TRBJ2-5 and V is TRBV27; 10 nucleotides line up with TRBD1. This CDR3 has 14 amino acids. V lost 5 bases to trimming and J lost 3 bases; unmatched junction nucleotides: 3. Germline values: CDR1 MNHEY, CDR2 SMNVEV (reference sequence). The CDR3 reads CASSGDRGEETQYF. DNA of the CDR3: TGTGCCAGCAGTGGGGACAGGGGTGAAGAGACCCAGTACTTC.

This clone is medium-sized by share. This chain uses TRBV5-6 with TRBJ1-2; no firm D call. The CDR3 is made up of 13 amino acids. V lost 1 base to trimming and J lost 1 base, with 5 bases between them. Per germline, CDR1 SGHDT and CDR2 YYEEEE. The CDR3 spells CASSLLLNYGYTF. DNA for the CDR3: TGTGCCAGCAGCTTGTTGCTTAACTATGGCTACACCTTC.

As for this clone: At one end the junction does not follow the germline gene, possibly because of a read error. The J gene is TRBJ1-1, the V gene TRBV9; possibly TRBD1 for D (5 bases). CDR3 length: 17 residues. Germline V lookup: CDR1 SGDLS, CDR2 YYNGEE. In nucleotides, the CDR3 is TGTGCCAACAGCGTAGCTACGACGGGGACCGAGGGGACTGAAGCTTTCTTT. This gives the protein CANSVATTGTEGTEAFF.

J is TRBJ2-3 and V is TRBV7-6; D unclear. Germline V lookup: CDR1 SGHVS, CDR2 FNYEAQ. V lost 5 bases to trimming and J lost 1 base, with 16 bases between them. The length of the CDR3 is 16 residues. CDR3 coding DNA: TGTGCCAGCAGCCCAAGACGGGCTTTGGGCACAGATACGCAGTATTTT. Encoded protein: CASSPRRALGTDTQYF.

This clone was recorded only once. The J gene is TRBJ2-1, the V gene TRBV2; 7 bases match TRBD2. V shed 4 bases, J shed 8 bases, and the junction held 5 bases outside the gene matches. The CDR3 consists of 13 residues. CDR1 is SNHLY, CDR2 FYNNEI, per germline. As DNA, the CDR3 is TGTGCCAGCAGTGGGGGAGGGGTTGATGAGCAGTTCTTC. As protein: CASSGGGVDEQFF.

This rearrangement joins TRBV13 to TRBJ1-2, with D possibly being TRBD1 (5 bases). Germline V gene data show CDR1 as PRHDT and CDR2 as FYEKMQ (reference sequence). V was cut by 4 bases and J by 3 bases, with 12 bases left in between. This CDR3 has 14 residues. CDR3 sequence (DNA): TGTGCCAGCAGCTACCCGGGGCAGGACTATGGCTACACCTTC. Amino acid sequence: CASSYPGQDYGYTF.

V and J are TRBV13 and TRBJ1-2, with 11 bases lining up with TRBD1. Germline-derived CDR1 and CDR2 are PRHDT and FYEKMQ (reference sequence). The CDR3 runs 17 residues. With 1 base clipped from V and 5 bases from J, the junction kept 9 bases outside the gene matches. CDR3 DNA: TGTGCCAGCAGCTTAGATGAGGACAGGGGGCGACGGTATGGCTACACCTTC. Protein product: CASSLDEDRGRRYGYTF.

The chain combines TRBV7-8 with TRBJ2-4; D uncertain. CDR1 and CDR2 (germline): SGHVS, FQNEAQ. V gave up 6 bases and J gave up 9 bases, with 12 bases separating them. This CDR3 is built from 12 residues. The CDR3 region is CASRPTVGIQYF. The CDR3, as DNA: TGTGCCAGCAGACCAACGGTGGGCATTCAGTACTTC.

This rearrangement joins TRBV6-6 to TRBJ1-2; D gene ambiguous. There are 13 residues in the CDR3. CDR1 and CDR2 (germline): MNHNY, SVGAGI (reference sequence). Between the trimmed V and J ends, which lost 0 bases and 2 bases, there was a span of 4 bases. CDR3 protein: CASSYSVNYGYTF. The CDR3 DNA follows: TGTGCCAGCAGTTACTCGGTCAACTATGGCTACACCTTC.

This clone was picked up one time. This rearrangement joins TRBV25-1 to TRBJ2-3; no clear D gene. This CDR3 has 12 amino acids. Per the germline V gene, CDR1 is MGHDK and CDR2 is SYGVNS. V lost 3 bases, J lost 2 bases, and 3 bases lay in between. This CDR3 reads CASSDLTDTQYF. CDR3 in DNA: TGTGCCAGCAGTGACCTCACAGATACGCAGTATTTT. Complete variable domain (other parts from reference TRBV25-1 and TRBJ2-3): EADIYQTPRYLVIGTGKKITLECSQTMGHDKMYWYQQDPGMELHLIHYSYGVNSTEKGDLSSESTVSRIRTEHFPLTLESARPSHTSQYLCASSDLTDTQYFGPGTRLTVL.

V gene TRBV19 combines with J gene TRBJ2-3; 11 nucleotides match TRBD2. Looked up from germline, CDR1 is LNHDA and CDR2 is SQIVND (reference sequence). The length of the CDR3 is 15 residues. V gave up 3 bases and J gave up 2 bases; unmatched junction bases: 1. CDR3 in amino acids: CASSMTSGITDTQYF. The CDR3 nucleotides are TGTGCCAGTAGTATGACTAGCGGGATCACAGATACGCAGTATTTT.

The rearrangement links TRBV27 to TRBJ2-7; D gene uncertain. Trimming stripped 0 bases from V and 6 bases from J, with 12 bases between. This CDR3 spans 14 amino acids. The germline CDR1 and CDR2 sequences are MNHEY and SMNVEV (reference sequence). CDR3 nucleotides: TGTGCCAGCAGTTTATCGGCCGGGTTACCCGAGCAGTACTTC. It encodes CASSLSAGLPEQYF.

The chain uses TRBV29-1 and TRBJ2-1, with 11 positions matching TRBD2. V trimming: 3 bases; J trimming: 0 bases; junction bases outside the gene matches: 10. CDR1 is SQVTM and CDR2 is ANQGSEA in the germline V gene. The CDR3 consists of 18 residues. The CDR3 nucleotides are TGCAGCGTTGACCCACCTGGGACTAGCGGAGGCTCCTACAATGAGCAGTTCTTC. Translation gives CSVDPPGTSGGSYNEQFF.

The chain employs TRBV28 and TRBJ2-3; D may be TRBD1 or TRBD2 (6 bases each). V lost 3 bases and J 4 bases, leaving 8 bases between the germline ends. CDR1 and CDR2 from the germline V gene are MDHEN and SYDVKM. The CDR3 covers 13 residues. CDR3 coding DNA: TGTGCCAGCAGTTTTCGGGGGCCAGATACGCAGTATTTT. This gives the protein CASSFRGPDTQYF.

V gene TRBV27 combines with J gene TRBJ2-7, with 7 bases matching TRBD1. From germline, CDR1 is MNHEY and CDR2 SMNVEV (reference sequence). The junction had 7 bases not matched to a gene; V was cut back by 5 bases and J by 0 bases. This CDR3 region has 15 residues. DNA for the CDR3: TGTGCCAGCAGTCCAACAGGGGCCAACTCCTACGAGCAGTACGTC. Its protein is CASSPTGANSYEQYV.

The chain joins TRBV27 to TRBJ2-1; 9 nucleotides line up with TRBD1. With 2 bases clipped from V and 7 bases from J, the junction kept 3 bases outside the gene matches. The CDR3 consists of 14 residues. Germline CDR1 is MNHEY and CDR2 is SMNVEV (reference sequence). CDR3 in amino acids: CASSLGTGWNEQFF. CDR3 nucleotide sequence: TGTGCCAGCAGTTTAGGGACAGGGTGGAATGAGCAGTTCTTC.

The rearrangement links TRBV7-2 to TRBJ2-1; 7 bases agree with TRBD2. The germline CDR1 and CDR2 sequences are SGHTA and FQGNSA. This CDR3 is 12 amino acids long. The V segment lost 4 bases and the J segment 8 bases; nucleotides outside the gene matches: 2. The DNA for the CDR3 is TGTGCCAGCAGCTATGGGGGGGATGAGCAGTTCTTC. Protein: CASSYGGDEQFF.

The chain uses TRBV6-6 and TRBJ2-5; no firm D call. The CDR3 has 13 amino acids. From germline, CDR1 is MNHNY and CDR2 SVGAGI (reference sequence). V lost 6 bases to trimming and J lost 4 bases, with 12 bases between them. The CDR3 DNA is TGTGCCAGCAGGACGCCCATGGGAGAGACCCAGTACTTC. Translation gives CASRTPMGETQYF.